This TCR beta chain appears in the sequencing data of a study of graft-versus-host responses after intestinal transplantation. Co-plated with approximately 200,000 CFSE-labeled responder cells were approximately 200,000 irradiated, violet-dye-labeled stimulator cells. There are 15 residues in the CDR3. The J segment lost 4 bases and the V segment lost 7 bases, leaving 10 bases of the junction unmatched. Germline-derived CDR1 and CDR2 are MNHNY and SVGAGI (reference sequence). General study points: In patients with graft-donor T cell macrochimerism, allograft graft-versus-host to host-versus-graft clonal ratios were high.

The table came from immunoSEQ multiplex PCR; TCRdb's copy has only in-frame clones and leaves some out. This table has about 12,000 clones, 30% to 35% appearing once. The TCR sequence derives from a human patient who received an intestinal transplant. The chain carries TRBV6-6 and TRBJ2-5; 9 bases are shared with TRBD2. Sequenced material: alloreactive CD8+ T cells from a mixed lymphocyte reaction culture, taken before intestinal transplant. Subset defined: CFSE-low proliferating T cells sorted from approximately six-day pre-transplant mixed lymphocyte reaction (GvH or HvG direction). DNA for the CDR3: TGTGCCAGCACCATGGACCTAGCGGGACGAGAGACCCAGTACTTC. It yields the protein CASTMDLAGRETQYF.